Below, one T cell receptor beta chain is given with its context. The target antigen is unknown. This entry belongs to a study of blood T cells in healthy people across ages. The CDR3 covers 13 residues. J gave up 12 bases and V 1 base, and 8 bases lay outside the gene matches. It was approximately 9 milliliters of peripheral blood that were drawn from each donor. The use of a sample-barcoded 5' primer and a J-beta primer mix characterized a second PCR of about 6 to 11 cycles. TCRdb recomputed calls from the 5' RACE reads with MiXCR, one row per CDR3 protein. The sample has 550,000 to 650,000 distinct CDR3 sequences, about 28% seen once; the top ten hold approximately 14%. Study results and caveats: The recorded TCR beta diversity per million T cells decreased in a roughly linear manner with age. Naive and antigen-experienced cells were not separated, limiting conclusive comparison.

Sequenced: blood. This TCR came from a woman aged 80 or over in good health. The chain carries TRBV12-3 or TRBV12-4 and TRBJ1-1, with 7 bases aligning to TRBD1. The CDR3 coding sequence is TGTGCCAGCAGTTTAGTTGCGGGACAGCCGCCTTTCTTT. Amino acids: CASSLVAGQPPFF.